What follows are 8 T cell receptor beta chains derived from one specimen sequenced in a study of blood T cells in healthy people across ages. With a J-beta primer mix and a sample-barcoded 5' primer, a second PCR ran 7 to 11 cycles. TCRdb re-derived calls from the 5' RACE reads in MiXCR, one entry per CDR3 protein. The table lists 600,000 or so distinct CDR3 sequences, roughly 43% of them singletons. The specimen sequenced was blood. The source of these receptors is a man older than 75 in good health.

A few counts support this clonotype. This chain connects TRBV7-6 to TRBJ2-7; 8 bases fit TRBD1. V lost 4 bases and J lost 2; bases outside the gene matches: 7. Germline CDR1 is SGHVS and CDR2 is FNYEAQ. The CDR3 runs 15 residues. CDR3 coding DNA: TGTGCCAGCAGCTATTTGACAGGGGAAGCCTACGAGCAGTACTTC. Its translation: CASSYLTGEAYEQYF.

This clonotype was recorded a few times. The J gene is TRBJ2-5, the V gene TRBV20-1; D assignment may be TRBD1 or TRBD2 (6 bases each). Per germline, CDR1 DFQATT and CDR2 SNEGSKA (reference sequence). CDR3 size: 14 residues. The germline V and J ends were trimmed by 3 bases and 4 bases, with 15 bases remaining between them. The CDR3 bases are TGCAGTGCTAGTCCCGGGGGCGCCGGAGAGACCCAGTACTTC. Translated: CSASPGGAGETQYF.

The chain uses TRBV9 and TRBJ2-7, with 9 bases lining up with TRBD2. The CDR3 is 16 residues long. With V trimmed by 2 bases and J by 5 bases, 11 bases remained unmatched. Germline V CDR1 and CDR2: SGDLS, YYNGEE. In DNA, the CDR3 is TGTGCCAGCAGCGTCCCCCGTGGGCTAGCGGGACACGAGCAGTACTTC. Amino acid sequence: CASSVPRGLAGHEQYF.

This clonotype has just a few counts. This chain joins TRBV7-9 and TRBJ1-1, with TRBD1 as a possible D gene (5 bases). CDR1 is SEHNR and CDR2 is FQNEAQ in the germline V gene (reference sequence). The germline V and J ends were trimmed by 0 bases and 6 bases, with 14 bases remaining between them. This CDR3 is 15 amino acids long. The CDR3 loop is CASSLAFGGRSEAFF. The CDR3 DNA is TGTGCCAGCAGCTTAGCGTTTGGGGGGAGGTCTGAAGCTTTCTTT.

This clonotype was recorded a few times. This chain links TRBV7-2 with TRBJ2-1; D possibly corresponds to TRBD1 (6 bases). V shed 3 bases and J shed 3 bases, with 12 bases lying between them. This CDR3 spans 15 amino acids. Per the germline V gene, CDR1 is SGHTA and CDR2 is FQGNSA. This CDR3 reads CASSLRQGYYNEQFF. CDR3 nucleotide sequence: TGTGCCAGCAGCTTGAGGCAGGGGTACTACAATGAGCAGTTCTTC.

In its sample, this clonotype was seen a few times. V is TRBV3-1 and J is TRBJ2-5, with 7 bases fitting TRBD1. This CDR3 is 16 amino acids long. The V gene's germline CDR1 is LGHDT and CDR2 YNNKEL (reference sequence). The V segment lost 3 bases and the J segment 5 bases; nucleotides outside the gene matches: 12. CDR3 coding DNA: TGTGCCAGCAGCCACATCAGGACAGGCCGGACTGAGACCCAGTACTTC. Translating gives CASSHIRTGRTETQYF.

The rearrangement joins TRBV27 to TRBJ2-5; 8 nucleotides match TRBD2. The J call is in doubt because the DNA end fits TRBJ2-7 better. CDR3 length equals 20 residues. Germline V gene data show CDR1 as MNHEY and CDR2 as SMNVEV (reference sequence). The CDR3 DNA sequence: TGTGCCAGCAGTTTTCGGCTTTATATCTCCGGGAGGGCCACTCGATACGAGCAGTACTTC. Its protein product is CASSFRLYISGRATRYEQYF.

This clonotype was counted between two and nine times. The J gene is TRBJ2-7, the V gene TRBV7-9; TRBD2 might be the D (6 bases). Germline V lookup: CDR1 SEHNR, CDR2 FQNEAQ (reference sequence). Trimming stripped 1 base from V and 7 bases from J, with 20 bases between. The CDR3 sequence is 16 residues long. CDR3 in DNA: TGTGCCAGCAGCTTAGTTCCCCGGGGGAACCTACGTGAGCAGTACTTC. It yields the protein CASSLVPRGNLREQYF.